Listed below are T cell receptor beta chains from one sample, sequenced in a study of blood T cells in healthy people across ages. MiXCR was run by TCRdb on the 5' RACE reads, yielding one entry per CDR3 protein. The table has roughly 700,000 distinct CDR3 sequences, around 25% seen once. These same data were also listed under a study on T cells of mothers and their children.

Sequencing input: blood. The source of these receptors is a boy younger than 18 in good health. The CDR3 runs from the conserved cysteine through the conserved F or W. A D gene is named only where the DNA matches it firmly. Expanded clones are given a class, and other clones once, few, many or no size at all.

DNA: TGTGCCAGCAGCTCTTCGGACAGGCTCAATTCACCCCTCCACTTT
CDR3: CASSSSDRLNSPLHF
J: TRBJ1-6
size: -
V: TRBV7-9
D: TRBD1

DNA: TGCGCCAGCAGGTGGACAGGGGACCCCAATGAGCAGTTCTTC
CDR3: CASRWTGDPNEQFF
J: TRBJ2-1
size: few
V: TRBV5-1
D: TRBD1

DNA: TGTGCCAGCAGCACATTGACTAGCGGGCCAGAGACCCAGTACTTC
CDR3: CASSTLTSGPETQYF
J: TRBJ2-5
size: -
V: TRBV7-9
D: TRBD2

DNA: TGTGCCAGCAGCGTAGTCCCGGGGGGGCAGGGGGCACGTGAGCAGTTCTTC
CDR3: CASSVVPGGQGAREQFF
J: TRBJ2-1
size: -
V: TRBV9
D: -

DNA: TGCGCCAGCAGCTGGCCGGGACAGTCGAATGAGCAGTTCTTC
CDR3: CASSWPGQSNEQFF
J: TRBJ2-1
size: -
V: TRBV5-1
D: TRBD1

DNA: TGCAGCGTTGAAGAGGAGGTCCAAGAGACCCAGTACTTC
CDR3: CSVEEEVQETQYF
J: TRBJ2-5
size: few
V: TRBV29-1
D: -

DNA: TGTGCCAGCAGCTTAAATCGCCCTGGCTACACCTTC
CDR3: CASSLNRPGYTF
J: TRBJ1-2
size: -
V: TRBV7-9
D: -

DNA: TGTGCCAGCAGTAGACAGAATTCACCCCTCCACTTT
CDR3: CASSRQNSPLHF
J: TRBJ1-6
size: few
V: TRBV25-1
D: -

DNA: TGTGCTAGTGGTTTGGTTGAGACCCAGTACTTC
CDR3: CASGLVETQYF
J: TRBJ2-5
size: many
V: TRBV12-5
D: -

DNA: TGTGCCAGCAGACGGGACCCGGGACAGGGTATTGGCTACACCTTC
CDR3: CASRRDPGQGIGYTF
J: TRBJ1-2
size: few
V: TRBV6-5
D: TRBD1

DNA: TGTGCCAGCAGTGAAGACGCGGGACTAGCGGGGGGGGGCACAGATACGCAGTATTTT
CDR3: CASSEDAGLAGGGTDTQYF
J: TRBJ2-3
size: -
V: TRBV2
D: TRBD2

DNA: TGTGCCAGCAGCCCGCGTAGCAGCTGGTACCAAGAGACCCAGTACTTC
CDR3: CASSPRSSWYQETQYF
J: TRBJ2-5
size: few
V: TRBV7-2
D: -

DNA: TGTGCCAGCTCACCGAAGAACAGGGGATCCTACGAGCAGTACTTC
CDR3: CASSPKNRGSYEQYF
J: TRBJ2-7
size: -
V: TRBV18
D: TRBD1

DNA: TGTGCCAGCAGTGAAGCGGCCAGCGAAGACACCGGGGAGCTGTTTTTT
CDR3: CASSEAASEDTGELFF
J: TRBJ2-2
size: few
V: TRBV2
D: -

DNA: TGTGCCAGCCGGAGCCCTAGAAGGGGCTACTACGAGCAGTACTTC
CDR3: CASRSPRRGYYEQYF
J: TRBJ2-7
size: -
V: TRBV7-3
D: -

DNA: TGCGCCAGCAGCCAACTGAGTTTGGATAAGCAGTTCTTC
CDR3: CASSQLSLDKQFF
J: TRBJ2-1
size: -
V: TRBV4-1
D: -

DNA: TGTGCCATCAGCCCGACTAGCGGGAGTATTAGGGATGAGCAGTTCTTC
CDR3: CAISPTSGSIRDEQFF
J: TRBJ2-1
size: few
V: TRBV10-3
D: TRBD2

DNA: TGCAGTGCTGACATATCTGGGCAGACTAGCACAGATACGCAGTATTTT
CDR3: CSADISGQTSTDTQYF
J: TRBJ2-3
size: few
V: TRBV20-1
D: -

DNA: TGTGCCAGCAGCTCACCGCGGGGGTTGGACACCGGGGAGCTGTTTTTT
CDR3: CASSSPRGLDTGELFF
J: TRBJ2-2
size: few
V: TRBV7-8
D: TRBD2

DNA: TGCGCCAGCGGCAGGGATGGAGATACGCAGTATTTT
CDR3: CASGRDGDTQYF
J: TRBJ2-3
size: few
V: TRBV5-1
D: -

DNA: TGCAGTGCTAGAGTTTCCCCGGTGGAGCGCGAGAGGGTCTCCTACAATGAGCAGTTCTTC
CDR3: CSARVSPVERERVSYNEQFF
J: TRBJ2-1
size: -
V: TRBV20-1
D: -

DNA: TGTGCCAGCAGCCAAGAAGGGCAGGGGCGAGCAGGTACGCAGTATTTT
CDR3: CASSQEGQGRAGTQYF
J: TRBJ2-3
size: few
V: TRBV3-1
D: -

DNA: TGTGCCAGCAGCCCATCATCCGGGACCATCCGGTATTTT
CDR3: CASSPSSGTIRYF
J: TRBJ2-3
size: few
V: TRBV11-1
D: -

DNA: TGTGCCAGCAGTTCCAGGGGGCTGGGGACAACTAATGAAAAACTGTTTTTT
CDR3: CASSSRGLGTTNEKLFF
J: TRBJ1-4
size: -
V: TRBV11-2
D: TRBD1

DNA: TGTGCCAGCAGCTTAAACCAGTTTACTTGGCGGGGGCCCAATGAGCAGTTCTTC
CDR3: CASSLNQFTWRGPNEQFF
J: TRBJ2-1
size: -
V: TRBV7-9
D: -

DNA: TGTGCCAGCAGTGAGGACAGGGCCGGGCGAGATGAGCAGTTCTTC
CDR3: CASSEDRAGRDEQFF
J: TRBJ2-1
size: -
V: TRBV2
D: TRBD1

DNA: TGCAGCGTTTGGGGGGCCAATGAGCAGTTCTTC
CDR3: CSVWGANEQFF
J: TRBJ2-1
size: few
V: TRBV29-1
D: -

DNA: TGTGCCAGCAGCCAAGACTCTATGGGGGAGCTGTTTTTT
CDR3: CASSQDSMGELFF
J: TRBJ2-2
size: few
V: TRBV3-1
D: -

DNA: TGTGCCAGCAGCTTACCGCTCCTAGCGGGAGATGGCAATGAGCAGTTCTTC
CDR3: CASSLPLLAGDGNEQFF
J: TRBJ2-1
size: few
V: TRBV11-2
D: TRBD2

DNA: TGTGCCAGCAGCCATGACGGGAACACTGAAGCTTTCTTT
CDR3: CASSHDGNTEAFF
J: TRBJ1-1
size: few
V: TRBV6-6
D: -

DNA: TGTGCCAGCAGCTGGGGGAAGGAGACCCAGTACTTC
CDR3: CASSWGKETQYF
J: TRBJ2-5
size: few
V: TRBV7-9
D: -